A selection of T cell receptor beta chains follows, all from one sample in a study of T cells in Graves' hyperthyroidism and ophthalmopathy. TCRdb reanalysed the multiplex PCR reads using MiXCR and keeps one entry per CDR3 protein. Among 400,000 to 550,000 distinct CDR3 sequences, approximately 25% were seen once, and the ten largest hold 11%. Sequences were obtained from blood. The receptor set was obtained from a woman younger than 45 with Graves' ophthalmopathy. The CDR3 runs from the conserved cysteine through the conserved F or W. The order of the fields is J gene, clone size, V gene, D gene, CDR3 protein, CDR3 DNA. The D gene is left open where the match is weak. Expanded clones get a size class; other rows say once, few or many, or leave the size out.

>TRBJ2-7|few|TRBV11-2|NA
CASVEMGGHYEQYF
TGTGCCAGCGTTGAAATGGGGGGACACTACGAGCAGTACTTC
>TRBJ2-2|many|TRBV6-2/TRBV6-3|TRBD2
CASTLGLATTGELFF
TGTGCCAGCACTCTGGGACTAGCAACCACCGGGGAGCTGTTTTTT
>TRBJ2-4|many|TRBV7-2|TRBD2
CASSLRAGGQIFGIQYF
TGTGCCAGCAGCTTAAGAGCGGGGGGGCAAATCTTTGGCATTCAGTACTTC
>TRBJ1-5|NA|TRBV4-1|NA
CASSQDLRRVPLGNQPQHF
TGCGCCAGCAGCCAAGATCTTCGGCGAGTGCCTTTAGGCAATCAGCCCCAGCATTTT
>TRBJ1-5|NA|TRBV12-5|NA
CASGFISSGLSNQPQHF
TGTGCTAGTGGTTTTATATCATCGGGGTTGAGCAATCAGCCCCAGCATTTT
>TRBJ2-3|NA|TRBV12-3/TRBV12-4|NA
CASSATYSTDTQYF
TGTGCCAGCAGTGCTACCTATAGCACAGATACGCAGTATTTT
>TRBJ2-7|NA|TRBV19|TRBD2
CASSVHGLAGNYEQYF
TGTGCCAGTAGTGTCCACGGACTAGCGGGGAACTACGAGCAGTACTTC
>TRBJ1-1|NA|TRBV19|NA
CASSPDLVQTRGTEAFF
TGTGCCAGTAGTCCCGATCTGGTACAGACTCGAGGCACTGAAGCTTTCTTT
>TRBJ1-1|many|TRBV7-2|NA
CASSLALPGDQNTEAFF
TGTGCCAGCAGCTTAGCGCTCCCAGGAGATCAGAACACTGAAGCTTTCTTT
>TRBJ2-5|few|TRBV7-2|TRBD2
CASSPPGSGGQETQYF
TGTGCCAGCAGCCCTCCGGGTAGCGGGGGGCAAGAGACCCAGTACTTC
>TRBJ2-5|NA|TRBV7-2|TRBD2
CASSRSSGSGETQYF
TGTGCCAGCAGCCGGTCTAGCGGGAGTGGAGAGACCCAGTACTTC